This passage covers 4 T cell receptor beta chains from one sample sequenced in a study of T cell responses to AZD1222 COVID-19 vaccine (dated by TCRdb to the early 2020s). Libraries were made using the immunoSEQ multiplex PCR assay. This immuneACCESS table, as held by TCRdb, lists in-frame sequences with V and J called but not all clones. Of the missing ones, under half trace to an unresolved V gene in checked studies; the others have no known cause. This sample is represented by 120,000 to 150,000 clones; approximately 90% of them were singletons. 2.8% of the sample lies in the top ten. This specimen's time point label, per the study, means: baseline before first vaccination. Here the sequenced sample was peripheral blood, taken on day 0 of AZD1222 vaccination. The receptors originated from an adult in good health.

The chain uses TRBV5-1 and TRBJ2-7; D perhaps matches TRBD1 (6 bases). Looked up from germline, CDR1 is SGHRS and CDR2 is YFSETQ. The CDR3 has 14 amino acids. V dropped 1 base and J dropped 7 bases, with 15 bases sitting between them. The CDR3 spells CASSLQQGAGEQYF. The CDR3 nucleotides read TGCGCCAGCAGCTTGCAACAGGGAGCTGGTGAGCAGTACTTC.

This clone was detected only once. The chain uses TRBV9 and TRBJ1-1, with a tentative D call TRBD1 (5 bases). V was clipped by 2 bases and J by 4 bases, with 9 bases between them. The CDR3 spans 13 residues. Germline CDR1 reads SGDLS; CDR2 reads YYNGEE. The CDR3 protein is CASSVGAVTEAFF. Written as DNA, the CDR3 is TGTGCCAGCAGCGTTGGGGCCGTCACTGAAGCTTTCTTT. Based on the CDR3 plus reference TRBV9 and TRBJ1-1, the full variable domain is DSGVTQTPKHLITATGQRVTLRCSPRSGDLSVYWYQQSLDQGLQFLIQYYNGEERAKGNILERFSAQQFPDLHSELNLSSLELGDSALYFCASSVGAVTEAFFGQGTRLTVV.

The V and J genes are TRBV7-2 and TRBJ2-7; tentatively, D is TRBD2 (5 bases). This CDR3 contains 15 residues. From germline, CDR1 is SGHTA and CDR2 FQGNSA. Trimming removed 2 bases at V and 0 bases at J, with 11 bases between. CDR3 DNA sequence: TGTGCCAGCAGCTTAAATATTCGGGGCTCCTACGAGCAGTACTTC. This sequence encodes CASSLNIRGSYEQYF.

In its sample, this clone was seen a few times. This sample includes further DNA sequences coding for the same CDR3. V usage is TRBV11-3 and J usage is TRBJ2-1; TRBD1 matches at 10 bases. J was trimmed by 5 bases and V by 6 bases; bases with no gene match: 7. This CDR3 region has 15 residues. Germline assignment: CDR1 SGHNT and CDR2 YENEEA. For the CDR3, the DNA is TGTGCCAGCAGTGAACGACAGGGGGCCAACAATGAGCAGTTCTTC. This sequence encodes CASSERQGANNEQFF.